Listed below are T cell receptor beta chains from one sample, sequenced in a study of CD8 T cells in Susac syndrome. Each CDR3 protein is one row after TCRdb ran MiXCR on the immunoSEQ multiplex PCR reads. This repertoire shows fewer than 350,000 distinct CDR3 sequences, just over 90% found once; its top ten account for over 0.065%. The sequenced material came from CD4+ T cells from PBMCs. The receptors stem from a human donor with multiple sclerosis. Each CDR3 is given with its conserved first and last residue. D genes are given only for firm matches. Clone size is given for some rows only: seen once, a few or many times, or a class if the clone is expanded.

CDR3: CASSLDLGSSVF
DNA: TGTGCCAGCAGCTTAGACCTTGGCTCCTCGGTCTTC
J: TRBJ2-1
D: -
size: -
V: TRBV7-9

CDR3: CASRGENEQFF
DNA: TGTGCCAGCAGAGGGGAGAATGAGCAGTTCTTC
J: TRBJ2-1
D: -
size: -
V: TRBV2

CDR3: CASSQGAGGHYGYTF
DNA: TGTGCCAGCAGCCAAGGGGCCGGCGGGCACTATGGCTACACCTTC
J: TRBJ1-2
D: -
size: -
V: TRBV3-1

CDR3: CASSQGGELFF
DNA: TGTGCCAGCAGCCAAGGTGGGGAGCTGTTTTTT
J: TRBJ2-2
D: -
size: -
V: TRBV3-1

CDR3: CASSRAGRMTTEAFF
DNA: TGTGCCAGCAGCCGAGCGGGCAGGATGACAACTGAAGCTTTCTTT
J: TRBJ1-1
D: -
size: -
V: TRBV6-2/TRBV6-3

CDR3: CATWGSSYGYTF
DNA: TGTGCCACCTGGGGGTCAAGCTATGGCTACACCTTC
J: TRBJ1-2
D: -
size: -
V: TRBV24-1

CDR3: CASSQAEGAPEAFF
DNA: TGTGCCAGCAGCCAAGCAGAGGGGGCCCCTGAAGCTTTCTTT
J: TRBJ1-1
D: TRBD1
size: -
V: TRBV3-1

CDR3: CASSPGLARFF
DNA: TGTGCCAGCAGCCCAGGACTAGCCCGGTTCTTC
J: TRBJ2-1
D: TRBD2
size: once
V: TRBV6-2/TRBV6-3

CDR3: CASKFSRRPGTEAFF
DNA: TGTGCCAGCAAATTCTCTCGTCGGCCGGGCACTGAAGCTTTCTTT
J: TRBJ1-1
D: -
size: -
V: TRBV5-6

CDR3: CASSPSNRGQGYNEQFF
DNA: TGTGCCAGCAGCCCAAGTAACAGGGGGCAAGGCTACAATGAGCAGTTCTTC
J: TRBJ2-1
D: TRBD1
size: -
V: TRBV6-2/TRBV6-3

CDR3: CAWSPGIYGYTF
DNA: TGTGCCTGGAGTCCTGGGATATATGGCTACACCTTC
J: TRBJ1-2
D: -
size: -
V: TRBV30

CDR3: CASRFSVGSSYNEQFF
DNA: TGTGCCAGCAGATTCTCCGTCGGGAGCTCCTACAATGAGCAGTTCTTC
J: TRBJ2-1
D: -
size: -
V: TRBV6-6

CDR3: CASSSQGLRETQYF
DNA: TGTGCCAGCAGCTCCCAGGGACTACGAGAGACCCAGTACTTC
J: TRBJ2-5
D: TRBD2
size: -
V: TRBV7-2

CDR3: CATSREGGGSGANVLTF
DNA: TGTGCCACCAGCCGCGAAGGTGGGGGCTCTGGGGCCAACGTCCTGACTTTC
J: TRBJ2-6
D: -
size: -
V: TRBV15